This TCR beta chain was sequenced in a study of control samples from healthy donors and cancer patients. The CDR3 length is 12 residues. Trimming removed 9 bases from V and 5 bases from J, with 13 bases in between. Germline CDR1 reads MNHEY; CDR2 reads SVGAGI. Sequencing was performed with immunoSEQ multiplex PCR; in TCRdb, only in-frame clones are kept and a portion is missing. The table records around 110,000 clones, 93% of them present only once. The sequenced sample was blood. The V gene is TRBV6-5, the J gene TRBJ2-5; perhaps TRBD1 as D (6 bases). This receptor was identified in a man aged 25-40 years in good health. CDR3 bases: TGTGCCAGAAAGCAGGGGTGGGAGACCCAGTACTTC. Amino acids: CARKQGWETQYF.